One sample yielded the 12 T cell receptor beta chains listed below, sequenced in a study of OX40 agonist ivuxolimab in advanced cancers. Libraries were prepared by immunoSEQ multiplex PCR; TCRdb keeps only in-frame clonotypes and omits some of them. The table has about 43,000 clones, 70% to 90% seen once. Source: CD4+ or CD8+ T cells sorted from blood, taken in a trial of the OX40 agonist ivuxolimab. These receptors came from an adult with an advanced solid tumor such as melanoma, head and neck, liver or kidney cancer.

This clone was recorded once. The rearrangement links TRBV5-1 to TRBJ2-1, with 9 nucleotides matching TRBD2. Germline CDR1 reads SGHRS; CDR2 reads YFSETQ. CDR3 length equals 15 residues. V trimming: 4 bases; J trimming: 7 bases; junction bases outside the gene matches: 9. CDR3 region: CASSLSGSLRNEQFF. The CDR3 bases are TGCGCCAGCAGCCTTAGCGGGAGTCTAAGAAATGAGCAGTTCTTC. The whole variable domain, remainder taken from reference TRBV5-1 and TRBJ2-1, is KAGVTQTPRYLIKTRGQQVTLSCSPISGHRSVSWYQQTPGQGLQFLFEYFSETQRNKGNFPGRFSGRQFSNSRSEMNVSTLELGDSALYLCASSLSGSLRNEQFFGPGTRLTVL.

The CDR3 sequence is CASSYFDRGNYEQYF. The CDR3 DNA reads as TGTGCCAGCAGTTACTTCGACAGGGGGAACTACGAGCAGTACTTC. The chain uses TRBV6-5 and TRBJ2-7; 9 bases fit TRBD1. This CDR3 contains 15 residues. Germline V gives CDR1 MNHEY, CDR2 SVGAGI. The J segment lost 3 bases and the V segment lost 1 base, leaving 4 bases of the junction unmatched.

The chain couples TRBV5-7 to TRBJ1-2; perhaps TRBD1 as D (6 bases). TRBV5-7 carries the ORF label, with uncertain function. The CDR3 is 13 residues long. Trimming cost V 4 bases and J 7 bases, with 14 bases left between them. CDR3: CASSRGGGTGYTF. As DNA, the CDR3 is TGTGCCAGCAGCCGAGGGGGGGGTACTGGCTACACCTTC.

V usage is TRBV2 and J usage is TRBJ1-5; D remains unclear. V was pared by 5 bases and J by 6 bases, with 8 bases between. This CDR3 contains 12 residues. Germline V lookup: CDR1 SNHLY, CDR2 FYNNEI. The CDR3 loop is CASSTNRQPQHF. CDR3 nucleotide sequence: TGTGCCAGCAGTACCAACCGTCAGCCCCAGCATTTT.

The chain has TRBV6-1 and TRBJ1-6; 7 nucleotides align to TRBD1. The CDR3 runs to 14 residues. CDR1 and CDR2 (germline): MNHNS, SASEGT. V trimming: 5 bases; J trimming: 7 bases; junction bases outside the gene matches: 5. DNA of the CDR3: TGTGCCAGCAGTTGGGACAGTCCAAATTCACCCCTCCACTTT. Translating gives CASSWDSPNSPLHF.

This chain links TRBV29-1 with TRBJ1-1, with TRBD1 as a possible D gene (6 bases). With 5 bases removed from V and 1 base from J, the gap between germline ends came to 11 bases. The V gene's germline CDR1 is SQVTM and CDR2 ANQGSEA. This CDR3 has 13 amino acids. CDR3 loop: CSVPGAGNTEAFF. As DNA, the CDR3 is TGCAGCGTTCCGGGGGCAGGGAACACTGAAGCTTTCTTT.

The chain carries TRBV19 and TRBJ2-2; the D gene is possibly TRBD2 (6 bases). This CDR3 has 14 residues. Germline V gene data show CDR1 as LNHDA and CDR2 as SQIVND (reference sequence). Trimming stripped 2 bases from V and 5 bases from J, with 9 bases between. The CDR3 DNA follows: TGTGCCAGTAGTATATGGGGGGATACCGGGGAGCTGTTTTTT. Its protein product is CASSIWGDTGELFF.

This clone is a singleton in its sample. The chain joins TRBV10-3 to TRBJ1-1; D might be TRBD1 (5 bases). This CDR3 is 13 amino acids long. Deletions cut 6 bases from V and 1 base from J, with 9 bases between. Looked up from germline, CDR1 is ENHRY and CDR2 is SYGVKD. CDR3 DNA sequence: TGTGCCATCAGCCTGGGACGGAACACTGAAGCTTTCTTT. This encodes CAISLGRNTEAFF.

This rearrangement joins TRBV9 to TRBJ1-5; 7 positions match TRBD1. V dropped 3 bases and J dropped 6; count of bases not matched to a gene: 9. CDR1 and CDR2 (germline): SGDLS, YYNGEE. The CDR3 consists of 15 residues. CDR3 protein: CASSEGGGLGQPQHF. CDR3 sequence (DNA): TGTGCCAGCAGCGAGGGAGGGGGCCTGGGTCAGCCCCAGCATTTT. Full variable domain (missing parts from reference TRBV9 and TRBJ1-5): DSGVTQTPKHLITATGQRVTLRCSPRSGDLSVYWYQQSLDQGLQFLIQYYNGEERAKGNILERFSAQQFPDLHSELNLSSLELGDSALYFCASSEGGGLGQPQHFGDGTRLSIL.

The V and J genes are TRBV5-1 and TRBJ2-3; D remains unclear. Germline CDR1 reads SGHRS; CDR2 reads YFSETQ. This CDR3 spans 14 amino acids. Between the trimmed V and J ends, which lost 0 bases and 2 bases, there was a span of 7 bases. The CDR3: CASSLALHTDTQYF. As DNA, the CDR3 is TGCGCCAGCAGCTTGGCTCTCCACACAGATACGCAGTATTTT. Complete variable domain (other parts from reference TRBV5-1 and TRBJ2-3): KAGVTQTPRYLIKTRGQQVTLSCSPISGHRSVSWYQQTPGQGLQFLFEYFSETQRNKGNFPGRFSGRQFSNSRSEMNVSTLELGDSALYLCASSLALHTDTQYFGPGTRLTVL.

The chain employs TRBV28 and TRBJ1-1; D gene uncertain. Germline CDR1 reads MDHEN; CDR2 reads SYDVKM. The CDR3 has 14 amino acids. V was cut by 4 bases and J by 1 base, with 10 bases left in between. The CDR3 DNA reads TGTGCCAGCAGTTCCCATCAGAAGAACACTGAAGCTTTCTTT. It yields the protein CASSSHQKNTEAFF.

This clone was detected only a few times. The chain is built from TRBV19 and TRBJ1-1; D gene unclear. Trimming removed 4 bases from V and 10 bases from J, with 16 bases in between. The length of the CDR3 is 13 residues. The germline V gene encodes CDR1 LNHDA and CDR2 SQIVND (reference sequence). The CDR3: CASSTNGVQRAFF. The CDR3 nucleotides read TGTGCCAGTAGTACCAATGGGGTTCAGAGAGCTTTCTTT.